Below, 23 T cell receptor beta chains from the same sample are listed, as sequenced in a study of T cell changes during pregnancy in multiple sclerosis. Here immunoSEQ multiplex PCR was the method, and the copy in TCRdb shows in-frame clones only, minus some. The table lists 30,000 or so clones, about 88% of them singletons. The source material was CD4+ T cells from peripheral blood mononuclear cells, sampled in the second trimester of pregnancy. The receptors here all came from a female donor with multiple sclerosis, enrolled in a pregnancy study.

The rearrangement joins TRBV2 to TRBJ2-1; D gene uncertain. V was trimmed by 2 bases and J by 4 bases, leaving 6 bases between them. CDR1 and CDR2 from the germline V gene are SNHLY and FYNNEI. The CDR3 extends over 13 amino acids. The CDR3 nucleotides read TGTGCCAGCAGTGAACAGTTTTACAATGAGCAGTTCTTC. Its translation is CASSEQFYNEQFF.

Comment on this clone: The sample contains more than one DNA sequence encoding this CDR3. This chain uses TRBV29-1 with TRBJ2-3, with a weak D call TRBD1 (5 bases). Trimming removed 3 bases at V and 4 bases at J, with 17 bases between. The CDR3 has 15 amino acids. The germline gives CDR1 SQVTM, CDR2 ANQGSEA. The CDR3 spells CSVEKFRTPSDTQYF. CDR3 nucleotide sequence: TGCAGCGTTGAGAAGTTCCGGACACCCTCAGATACGCAGTATTTT.

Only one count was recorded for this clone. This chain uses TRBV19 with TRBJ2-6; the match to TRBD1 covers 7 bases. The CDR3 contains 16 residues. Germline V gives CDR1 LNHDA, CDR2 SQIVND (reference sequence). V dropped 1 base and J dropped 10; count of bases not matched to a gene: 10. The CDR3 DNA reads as TGTGCCAGTAGTATAGTCCTCCGACAGGGAAGAAACGTCCTGACTTTC. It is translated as CASSIVLRQGRNVLTF.

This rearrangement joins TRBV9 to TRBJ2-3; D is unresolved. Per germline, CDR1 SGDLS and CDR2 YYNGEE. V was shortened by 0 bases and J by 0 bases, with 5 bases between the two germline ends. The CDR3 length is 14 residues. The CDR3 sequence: CASSVVSSTDTQYF. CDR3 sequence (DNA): TGTGCCAGCAGCGTAGTGAGTAGCACAGATACGCAGTATTTT.

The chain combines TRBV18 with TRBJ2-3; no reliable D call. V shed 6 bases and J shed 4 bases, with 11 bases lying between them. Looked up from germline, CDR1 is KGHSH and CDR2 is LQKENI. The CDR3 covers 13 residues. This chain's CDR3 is CASSPQEADTQYF. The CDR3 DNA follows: TGTGCCAGCTCCCCCCAAGAGGCAGATACGCAGTATTTT. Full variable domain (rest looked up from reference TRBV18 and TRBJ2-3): NAGVMQNPRHLVRRRGQEARLRCSPMKGHSHVYWYRQLPEEGLKFMVYLQKENIIDESGMPKERFSAEFPKEGPSILRIQQVVRGDSAAYFCASSPQEADTQYFGPGTRLTVL.

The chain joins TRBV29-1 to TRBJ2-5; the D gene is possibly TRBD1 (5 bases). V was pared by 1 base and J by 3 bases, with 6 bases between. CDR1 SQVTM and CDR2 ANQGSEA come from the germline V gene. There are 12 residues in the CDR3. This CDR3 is CSVEGGEETQYF. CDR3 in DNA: TGCAGCGTTGAAGGGGGCGAAGAGACCCAGTACTTC.

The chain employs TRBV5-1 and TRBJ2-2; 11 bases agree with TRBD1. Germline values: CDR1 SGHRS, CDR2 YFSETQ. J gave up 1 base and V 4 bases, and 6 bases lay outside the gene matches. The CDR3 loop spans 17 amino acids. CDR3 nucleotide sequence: TGCGCCAGCAGCACGGACAGGGGGCGGGTGAACACCGGGGAGCTGTTTTTT. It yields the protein CASSTDRGRVNTGELFF.

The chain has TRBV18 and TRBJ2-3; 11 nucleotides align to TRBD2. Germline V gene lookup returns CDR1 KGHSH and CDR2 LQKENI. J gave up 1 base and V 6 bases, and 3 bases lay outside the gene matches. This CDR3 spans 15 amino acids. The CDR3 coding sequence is TGTGCCAGCTCTCCGACTAGCGGGGGCACAGATACGCAGTATTTT. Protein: CASSPTSGGTDTQYF.

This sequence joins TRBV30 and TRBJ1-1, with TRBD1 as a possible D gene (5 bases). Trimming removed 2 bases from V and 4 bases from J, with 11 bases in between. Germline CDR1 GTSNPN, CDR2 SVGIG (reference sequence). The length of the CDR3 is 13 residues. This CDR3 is CAWSTDSSTEAFF. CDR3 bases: TGTGCCTGGAGTACCGACAGTAGCACTGAAGCTTTCTTT.

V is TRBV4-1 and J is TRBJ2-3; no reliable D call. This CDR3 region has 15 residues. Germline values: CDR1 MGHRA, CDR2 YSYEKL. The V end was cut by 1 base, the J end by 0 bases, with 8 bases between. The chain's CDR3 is CASSQGGLSTDTQYF. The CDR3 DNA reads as TGCGCCAGCAGCCAAGGAGGCCTTAGCACAGATACGCAGTATTTT.

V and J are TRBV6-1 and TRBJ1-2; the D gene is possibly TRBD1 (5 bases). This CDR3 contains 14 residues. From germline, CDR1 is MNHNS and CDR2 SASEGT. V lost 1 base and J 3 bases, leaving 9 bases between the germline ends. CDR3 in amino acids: CASSEDQGYYGYTF. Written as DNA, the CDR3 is TGTGCCAGCAGTGAAGATCAGGGATACTATGGCTACACCTTC.

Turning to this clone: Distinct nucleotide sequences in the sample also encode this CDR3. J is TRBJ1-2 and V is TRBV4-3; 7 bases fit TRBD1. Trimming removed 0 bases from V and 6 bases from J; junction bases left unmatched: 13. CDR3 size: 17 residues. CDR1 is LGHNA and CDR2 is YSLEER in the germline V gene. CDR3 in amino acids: CASSQDRVRQGPDGYTF. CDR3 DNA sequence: TGCGCCAGCAGCCAAGATCGGGTTAGACAGGGTCCTGATGGCTACACCTTC.

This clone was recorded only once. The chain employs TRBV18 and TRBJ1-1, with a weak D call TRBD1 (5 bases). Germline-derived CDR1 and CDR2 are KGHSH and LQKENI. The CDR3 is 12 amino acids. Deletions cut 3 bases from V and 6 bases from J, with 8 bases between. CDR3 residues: CASSPLGAEAFF. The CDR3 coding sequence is TGTGCCAGCTCACCTTTAGGGGCTGAAGCTTTCTTT.

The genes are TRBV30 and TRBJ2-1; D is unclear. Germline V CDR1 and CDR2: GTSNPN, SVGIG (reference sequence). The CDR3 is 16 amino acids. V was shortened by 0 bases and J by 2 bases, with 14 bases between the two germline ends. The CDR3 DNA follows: TGTGCCTGGAGTGTAGCCATCGGTTTCCCCTACAATGAGCAGTTCTTC. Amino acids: CAWSVAIGFPYNEQFF.

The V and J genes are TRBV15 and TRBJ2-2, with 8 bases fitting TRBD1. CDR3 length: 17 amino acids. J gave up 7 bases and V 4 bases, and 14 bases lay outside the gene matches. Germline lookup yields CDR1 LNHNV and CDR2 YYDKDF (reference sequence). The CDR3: CATSTYLDRGKGGELFF. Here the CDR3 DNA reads TGTGCCACCAGCACTTATTTAGACAGGGGTAAAGGCGGGGAGCTGTTTTTT.

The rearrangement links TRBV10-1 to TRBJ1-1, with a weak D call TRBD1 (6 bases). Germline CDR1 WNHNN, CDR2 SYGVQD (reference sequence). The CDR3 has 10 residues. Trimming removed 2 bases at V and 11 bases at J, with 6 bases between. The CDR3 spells CASSETGAFF. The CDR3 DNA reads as TGCGCCAGCAGTGAGACAGGGGCTTTCTTT.

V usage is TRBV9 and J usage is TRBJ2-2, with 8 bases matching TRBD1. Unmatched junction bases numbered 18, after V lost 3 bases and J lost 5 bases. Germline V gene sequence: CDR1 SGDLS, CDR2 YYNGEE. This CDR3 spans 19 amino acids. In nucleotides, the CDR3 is TGTGCCAGCAGCGCCCAAGAATGGACAGGGTCAAATCCTACCGGGGAGCTGTTTTTT. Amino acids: CASSAQEWTGSNPTGELFF.

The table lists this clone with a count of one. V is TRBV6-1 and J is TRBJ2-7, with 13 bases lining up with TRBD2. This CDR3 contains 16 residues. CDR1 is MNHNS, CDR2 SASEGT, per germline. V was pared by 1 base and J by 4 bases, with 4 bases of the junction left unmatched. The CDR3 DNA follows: TGTGCCAGCAGTGAAGGACTAGCGGGGGGTGGGTACGAGCAGTACTTC. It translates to CASSEGLAGGGYEQYF.

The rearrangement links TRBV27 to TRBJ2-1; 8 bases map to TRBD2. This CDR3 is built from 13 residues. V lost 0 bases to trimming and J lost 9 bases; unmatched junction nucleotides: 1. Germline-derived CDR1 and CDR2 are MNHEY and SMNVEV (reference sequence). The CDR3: CASSLSRGVEQFF. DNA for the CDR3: TGTGCCAGCAGTTTATCGCGGGGGGTTGAGCAGTTCTTC.

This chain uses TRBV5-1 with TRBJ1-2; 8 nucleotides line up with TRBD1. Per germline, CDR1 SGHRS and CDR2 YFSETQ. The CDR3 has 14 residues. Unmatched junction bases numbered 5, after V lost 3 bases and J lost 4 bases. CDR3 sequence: CASSSTGVGYGYTF. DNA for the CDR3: TGCGCCAGCAGCTCGACAGGGGTTGGCTATGGCTACACCTTC.

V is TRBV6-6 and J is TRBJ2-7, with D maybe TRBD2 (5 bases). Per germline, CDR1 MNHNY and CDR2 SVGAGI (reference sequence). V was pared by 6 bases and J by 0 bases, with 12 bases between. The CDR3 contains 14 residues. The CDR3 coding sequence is TGTGCCAGCAGCCCCAGACTACCCTCCTACGAGCAGTACTTC. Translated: CASSPRLPSYEQYF.

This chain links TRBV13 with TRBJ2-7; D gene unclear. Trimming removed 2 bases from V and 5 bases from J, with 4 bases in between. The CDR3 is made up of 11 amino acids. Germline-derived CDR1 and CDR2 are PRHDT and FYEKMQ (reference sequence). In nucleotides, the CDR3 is TGTGCCAGCAGCTTACGGGACGAGCAGTACTTC. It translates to CASSLRDEQYF.

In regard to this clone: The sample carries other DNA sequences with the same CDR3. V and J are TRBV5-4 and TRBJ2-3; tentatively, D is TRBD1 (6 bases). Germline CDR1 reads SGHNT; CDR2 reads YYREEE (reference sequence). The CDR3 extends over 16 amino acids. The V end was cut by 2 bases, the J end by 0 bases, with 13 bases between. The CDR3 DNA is TGTGCCAGCAGCTTACCCGGACAGAGAAGCACAGATACGCAGTATTTT. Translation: CASSLPGQRSTDTQYF.